Presented here are 21 T cell receptor beta chains from one specimen sequenced in a study of beta chain features in type 1 diabetes (dated by TCRdb to 2017 to 2018). Receptors were amplified or captured by the immunoSEQ multiplex PCR assay. All of the isolated RNA was reverse transcribed with the High Capacity cDNA Reverse Transcription Kit, so expressed TCRB transcripts were sequenced. Entries here come from immuneACCESS through TCRdb and include only in-frame sequences with V and J called. Some clones fail to appear in such tables; in the studies checked, an unresolved V gene covers under half of the shortfall, and the cause of the remainder is unknown. Recorded for this sample are 300,000 to 350,000 clones; 6.5% to 10% of them occurred a single time. The top ten hold approximately 0.47% of the sample. Source material: central memory CD4+ T cells from blood. Receptor source: a woman between 18 and 29 years old in good health.

The CDR3 region has the DNA TGCGCCAGCAGCTTGGACCGGCTAGCCGAGGAGACCCAGTACTTC. This codes for CASSLDRLAEETQYF. The chain joins TRBV5-1 to TRBJ2-5; perhaps TRBD2 as D (5 bases). CDR1 is SGHRS and CDR2 is YFSETQ in the germline V gene. V dropped 0 bases and J dropped 5 bases, with 14 bases sitting between them. The CDR3 contains 15 residues.

The table lists this clone with many counts. One end of the junction varies from germline; a read error may be responsible. The J gene is TRBJ2-3, the V gene TRBV14, with D possibly being TRBD1 (5 bases). Germline V gives CDR1 SGHDN, CDR2 FVKESK. The CDR3 is 12 amino acids. This CDR3 reads CASSRSTATQYF. The DNA for the CDR3 is TGTGCCAGCAGCCGATCGACAGCTACGCAGTATTTT.

This clone was detected only a few times. The chain recombines TRBV7-3 with TRBJ2-3; D uncertain. Germline-derived CDR1 and CDR2 are SGHTA and FQGTGA. The ends were cut back, 2 bases at V and 0 bases at J, with 6 bases in the middle. CDR3 length equals 14 residues. In DNA, the CDR3 is TGTGCCAGCAGCTTATTCGACAGCACAGATACGCAGTATTTT. It codes for CASSLFDSTDTQYF.

In this sample, this clone turned up a few times. CDR3 DNA: TGTGCCAGCAGCTTATCGCCCCTAAGCTCCTACAATGAGCAGTTCTTC. Its translation is CASSLSPLSSYNEQFF. This sequence joins TRBV11-2 and TRBJ2-1; D is unclear. The CDR3 length is 16 residues. Germline loops: CDR1 SGHAT, CDR2 FQNNGV. V gave up 2 bases and J gave up 0 bases, with 11 bases separating them.

This clone was seen only a few times. V is TRBV16 and J is TRBJ2-3; no reliable D call. The V end lost 8 bases, the J end lost 5 bases, and 8 bases lay between the germline ends. The CDR3 loop spans 11 amino acids. Looked up from germline, CDR1 is KGHSY and CDR2 is FQNENV. The CDR3 region is CASGRIDTQYF. In DNA form, the CDR3 reads TGTGCCAGCGGGCGGATAGATACGCAGTATTTT. Combining the CDR3 with reference TRBV16 and TRBJ2-3 gives the whole variable domain GEEVAQTPKHLVRGEGQKAKLYCAPIKGHSYVFWYQQVLKNEFKFLISFQNENVFDETGMPKERFSAKCLPNSPCSLEIQATKLEDSAVYFCASGRIDTQYFGPGTRLTVL.

The rearrangement uses TRBV5-1 and TRBJ2-3; the match to TRBD2 covers 8 bases. Germline CDR1 and CDR2: SGHRS and YFSETQ. The CDR3 totals 15 residues. The V segment lost 6 bases and the J segment 3 bases; nucleotides outside the gene matches: 9. The DNA of the CDR3 is TGCGCCAGCATGCGGTCAGTAGCGGGAACAGATACGCAGTATTTT. It encodes CASMRSVAGTDTQYF. Complete variable domain (other parts from reference TRBV5-1 and TRBJ2-3): KAGVTQTPRYLIKTRGQQVTLSCSPISGHRSVSWYQQTPGQGLQFLFEYFSETQRNKGNFPGRFSGRQFSNSRSEMNVSTLELGDSALYLCASMRSVAGTDTQYFGPGTRLTVL.

There are a few counts of this clone. V and J are TRBV29-1 and TRBJ2-1, with 12 bases matching TRBD1. With V trimmed by 8 bases and J by 7 bases, 12 bases remained unmatched. Germline V gene data show CDR1 as SQVTM and CDR2 as ANQGSEA. The CDR3 has 15 residues. CDR3 in DNA: TGCAGCTCACCTGGATGGGGACAGGGGGCGAATGAGCAGTTCTTC. This encodes CSSPGWGQGANEQFF.

The chain couples TRBV20-1 to TRBJ2-7; a possible D gene is TRBD2 (5 bases). The CDR3 covers 11 residues. V lost 4 bases and J lost 3, with 7 bases in between. Germline V CDR1 and CDR2: DFQATT, SNEGSKA (reference sequence). The CDR3 DNA reads as TGCAGTGCTATCGGGAACTACGAGCAGTACTTC. Its protein is CSAIGNYEQYF.

The chain is built from TRBV28 and TRBJ1-5, with 9 bases fitting TRBD1. With V trimmed by 4 bases and J by 0 bases, 7 bases remained unmatched. The CDR3 contains 17 residues. Germline values: CDR1 MDHEN, CDR2 SYDVKM. CDR3 protein: CASSSLQGQGSNQPQHF. CDR3 sequence (DNA): TGTGCCAGCAGTTCACTCCAGGGACAGGGTAGCAATCAGCCCCAGCATTTT.

This clone came up a few times. The CDR3 bases are TGCAGCGTTGACCGCCCTGGGACAGGGGGAGATACGCAGTATTTT. This codes for CSVDRPGTGGDTQYF. The gene calls are TRBV29-1 and TRBJ2-3; 11 bases align to TRBD1. The CDR3 has 15 residues. Looked up from germline, CDR1 is SQVTM and CDR2 is ANQGSEA. V was clipped by 3 bases and J by 5 bases; unmatched bases: 7.

This chain links TRBV5-1 with TRBJ1-1; no reliable D call. This CDR3 has 14 amino acids. Trimming stripped 0 bases from V and 3 bases from J, with 9 bases between. The V gene's germline CDR1 is SGHRS and CDR2 YFSETQ. CDR3 nucleotide sequence: TGCGCCAGCAGCTTGGAAGGGTCGGACACTGAAGCTTTCTTT. It is translated as CASSLEGSDTEAFF.

V is TRBV29-1 and J is TRBJ2-1; 13 bases match TRBD2. Losses at the gene ends were 6 bases for V and 10 bases for J; bases not matched to a gene: 3. The germline CDR1 and CDR2 sequences are SQVTM and ANQGSEA. This CDR3 contains 12 residues. This CDR3 is CSVGTSGAEQFF. The CDR3, as DNA: TGCAGCGTGGGGACTAGCGGGGCCGAGCAGTTCTTC.

As DNA, the CDR3 is TGTGCCAGCAGCTTAGCACAGGGACGGGAAGAGACCCAGTACTTC. Translated, it gives CASSLAQGREETQYF. This rearrangement joins TRBV7-8 to TRBJ2-5; the D gene is possibly TRBD1 (6 bases). The CDR3 sequence is 15 residues long. Germline assignment: CDR1 SGHVS and CDR2 FQNEAQ. Trimming stripped 0 bases from V and 3 bases from J, with 11 bases between.

This clone was observed a few times. The chain employs TRBV18 and TRBJ1-4; 7 bases fit TRBD1. The germline V gene encodes CDR1 KGHSH and CDR2 LQKENI. This CDR3 has 16 amino acids. V lost 1 base and J lost 7; bases outside the gene matches: 9. CDR3: CASSPQSATGLEKLFF. CDR3 bases: TGTGCCAGCTCACCACAGTCCGCGACAGGGCTTGAAAAACTGTTTTTT.

This clone was picked up a small number of times. CDR3 amino acids: CASSLDAGPYEQYF. CDR3 coding DNA: TGTGCCAGCAGCTTGGACGCAGGGCCCTACGAGCAGTACTTC. The rearrangement uses TRBV5-6 and TRBJ2-7, with D maybe TRBD1 (5 bases). Deletions cut 0 bases from V and 2 bases from J, with 9 bases between. The germline V gene encodes CDR1 SGHDT and CDR2 YYEEEE. This CDR3 is built from 14 residues.

V and J are TRBV6-5 and TRBJ2-1; D unresolved. V was clipped by 5 bases and J by 4 bases, with 6 bases between them. CDR3 length equals 12 residues. Germline values: CDR1 MNHEY, CDR2 SVGAGI. The CDR3 reads CASSARYNEQFF. The CDR3 DNA reads TGTGCCAGCAGTGCAAGGTACAATGAGCAGTTCTTC.

This clone appeared a few times. The chain joins TRBV13 to TRBJ2-3, with D uncertain. Germline CDR1 and CDR2: PRHDT and FYEKMQ (reference sequence). The CDR3 extends over 13 amino acids. V was clipped by 1 base and J by 7 bases, with 9 bases between them. The CDR3 region is CASSLAGANTQYF. CDR3 in DNA: TGTGCCAGCAGCTTAGCCGGTGCGAATACGCAGTATTTT.

This clone was detected a few times. J is TRBJ1-1 and V is TRBV5-6; 7 nucleotides agree with TRBD1. The V gene's germline CDR1 is SGHDT and CDR2 YYEEEE. J was trimmed by 1 base and V by 4 bases; bases with no gene match: 7. This CDR3 region has 15 residues. CDR3 DNA sequence: TGTGCCAGCAGCGGAGCGGGACAGCCGAACACTGAAGCTTTCTTT. This codes for CASSGAGQPNTEAFF. The whole variable domain, filled in from reference TRBV5-6 and TRBJ1-1, reads DAGVTQSPTHLIKTRGQQVTLRCSPKSGHDTVSWYQQALGQGPQFIFQYYEEEERQRGNFPDRFSGHQFPNYSSELNVNALLLGDSALYLCASSGAGQPNTEAFFGQGTRLTVV.

This clone was counted only a few times. This rearrangement joins TRBV9 to TRBJ1-2; a weak D match, TRBD1 (6 bases). Germline-derived CDR1 and CDR2 are SGDLS and YYNGEE. V was pared by 7 bases and J by 4 bases, with 14 bases between. CDR3 length: 13 residues. DNA for the CDR3: TGTGCCAGCCCGGGACATACCTTCTATGGCTACACCTTC. Protein product: CASPGHTFYGYTF.

The sample holds many counts of this clone. V and J are TRBV10-3 and TRBJ1-5; D not resolved. CDR1 is ENHRY, CDR2 SYGVKD, per germline. The V gene lost 6 bases and the J gene lost 3 bases, with 9 bases spanning the gap. The CDR3 has 13 residues. CDR3 amino acids: CAIRDGLNQPQHF. CDR3 DNA: TGTGCCATCAGGGACGGGCTCAATCAGCCCCAGCATTTT.

This clone was counted between two and nine times. An end of the junction differs from the germline gene, which may be a read error. The rearrangement links TRBV7-2 to TRBJ2-3; unclear D gene. This CDR3 spans 14 amino acids. In germline, CDR1 is SGHTA, CDR2 FQGNSA. This CDR3 is CASSLGSSTYTQYF. In nucleotides, the CDR3 is TGTGCCAGCAGCTTAGGCAGCTCCACATATACGCAGTATTTT.